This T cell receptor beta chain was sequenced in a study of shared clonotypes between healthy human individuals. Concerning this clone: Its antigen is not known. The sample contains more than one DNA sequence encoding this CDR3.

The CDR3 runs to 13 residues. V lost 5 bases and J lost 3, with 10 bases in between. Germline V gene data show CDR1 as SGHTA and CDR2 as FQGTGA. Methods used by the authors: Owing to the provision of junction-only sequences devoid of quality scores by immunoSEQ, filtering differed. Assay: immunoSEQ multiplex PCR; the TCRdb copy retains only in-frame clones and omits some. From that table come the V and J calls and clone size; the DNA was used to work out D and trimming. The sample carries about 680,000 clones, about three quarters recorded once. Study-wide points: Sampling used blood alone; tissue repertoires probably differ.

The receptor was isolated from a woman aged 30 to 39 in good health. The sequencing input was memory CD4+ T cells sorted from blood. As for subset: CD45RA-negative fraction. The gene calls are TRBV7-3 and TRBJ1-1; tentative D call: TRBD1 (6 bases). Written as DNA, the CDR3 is TGTGCCAGCAGCATACAGGGCGACACTGAAGCTTTCTTT. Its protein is CASSIQGDTEAFF.